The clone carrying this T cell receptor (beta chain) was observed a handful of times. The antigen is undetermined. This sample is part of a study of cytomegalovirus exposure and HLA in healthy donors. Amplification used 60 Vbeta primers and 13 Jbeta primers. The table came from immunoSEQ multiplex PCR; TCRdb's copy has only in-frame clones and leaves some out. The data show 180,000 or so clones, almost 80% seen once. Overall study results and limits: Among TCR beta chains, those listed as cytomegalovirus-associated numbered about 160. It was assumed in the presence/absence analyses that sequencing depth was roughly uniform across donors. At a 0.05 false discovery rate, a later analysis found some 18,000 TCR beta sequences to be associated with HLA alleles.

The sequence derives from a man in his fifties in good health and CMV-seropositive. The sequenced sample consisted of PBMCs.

The CDR3 nucleotides read TGCGCCAGCAGCTTGCAGGGTATAACCGGGGAGCTGTTTTTT. Translating it yields CASSLQGITGELFF. This sequence joins TRBV5-1 and TRBJ2-2, with D maybe TRBD1 (5 bases). The CDR3 has 14 amino acids. Trimming removed 1 base at V and 5 bases at J, with 9 bases between. Per germline, CDR1 SGHRS and CDR2 YFSETQ.